This TCR beta chain was captured in a study of tumor-infiltrating lymphocytes in localized non-small cell lung cancer. Study context: Resected tumor was paired with non-adjacent uninvolved lung from the same patient.

Study results and limitations: IM1 and IM2 tumors showed no difference in T-cell fraction. Different pieces of the same tissue went to different assays, confounding technical variation with intratumor heterogeneity.

Germline V gene lookup returns CDR1 SGHRS and CDR2 YFSETQ. Trimming took 1 base from V and 6 from J; bases not matched to a gene: 7. The length of the CDR3 is 15 residues. To note about this clone: Its cognate antigen is unknown.

Clones were sequenced by immunoSEQ multiplex PCR, and TCRdb holds only the in-frame ones, with some missing. Of around 13,000 clones listed, approximately 83% are singletons. Sequenced: uninvolved lung tissue not adjacent to the tumor. The rearrangement joins TRBV5-1 to TRBJ1-2; 9 nucleotides align to TRBD1. The sequence was obtained from a human donor with non-small cell lung cancer. Written as DNA, the CDR3 is TGCGCCAGCAGCTTGACAGGGGGCAGACTCGATGGCTACACCTTC. Amino acid sequence: CASSLTGGRLDGYTF.